The clone carrying this TCR beta chain was seen a handful of times. What it binds is not known. The sample originates from a study of regulatory T cells in long-lasting Graves disease. About the research overall: Persistent Graves' disease meant over 5 years of antithyroid drugs with positive TSH receptor antibodies.

This sample's time point: persistent/refractory GD, antithyroid drugs over 5 years with positive TRAb. After RNA was extracted from PBMCs, the TCR library was made from it. Building of the TCR beta libraries involved iRepertoire HTBI primers and Arm-PCR of CDR3 regions. In TCRdb, the multiplex PCR reads were re-called with MiXCR into one record per CDR3 protein. Of approximately 500,000 distinct CDR3 sequences detected, under 25% appear once; the ten largest clones hold over 6%. General study results and limits: TCR diversity in persistent Graves' patients was below that of newly diagnosed ones.

Material: peripheral blood mononuclear cells (PBMCs), obtained when the disease was refractory, from a patient treated with antithyroid drugs. This TCR was sampled from a female donor with Graves disease.

This CDR3 is CSARDHSGRARRSYEQYF. In DNA form, the CDR3 reads TGCAGTGCTAGAGATCATAGCGGGAGGGCCCGTCGATCCTACGAGCAGTACTTC. This chain links TRBV20-1 with TRBJ2-7; TRBD2 agrees at 11 bases. J lost 1 base, V lost 0 bases, and 11 bases had no gene match. The length of the CDR3 is 18 residues. Germline V gene sequence: CDR1 DFQATT, CDR2 SNEGSKA (reference sequence).